The T cell receptor (beta chain) described here comes from a study of T cells and Merkel cell carcinoma outcomes. Trimming left V 4 bases short and J 6 bases short, with 22 bases between. The CDR3 runs to 16 residues. Germline-derived CDR1 and CDR2 are KGHSH and LQKENI. The repertoire was sequenced with immunoSEQ multiplex PCR; TCRdb's copy has only in-frame clones and lacks some. The data contain under 2,000 clones, 75% to 95% of them singletons. As concerns this clone: The antigen is not known.

Points from the study as a whole: Merkel cell carcinoma outcomes were reportedly predicted by repertoire and T-cell density.

Sequencing was carried out using tumor tissue from Merkel cell carcinoma. The rearrangement uses TRBV18 and TRBJ2-7; D is ambiguous. The TCR sequence derives from a human donor with Merkel cell carcinoma. CDR3 bases: TGTGCCAGCTCACTAACGGACCTAGTGATCCCCTGCGAGCAGTACTTC. It is translated as CASSLTDLVIPCEQYF.